This TCR beta chain was recorded in a study of blood T cells in healthy people across ages. Points on this clonotype: The antigen is not known.

For the second PCR, which ran for 7 to 11 cycles, a sample-barcoded 5' primer and a J-beta primer mix were used. TCRdb recomputed calls from the 5' RACE reads with MiXCR, one row per CDR3 protein. This table has about 1 million distinct CDR3 sequences, 35% to 55% appearing once. PBMCs, at least 7 million per sample, were isolated. Germline trimming cut 5 bases from V and 1 base from J; bases unmatched to any gene: 6. This CDR3 has 15 residues. The germline gives CDR1 SNHLY, CDR2 FYNNEI. Broader study findings: Roughly linear age-related decline in beta diversity appeared, significant by age around 38. More naive CD4+ cells and higher diversity marked long-lived donors relative to aged donors.

The V call is TRBV2, the J call TRBJ2-3; 7 positions agree with TRBD2. The source is a woman aged 60-75 years in good health. Sequencing was carried out using blood. The chain's CDR3 is CASSYLAVGTDTQYF. The CDR3 coding sequence is TGTGCCAGCAGTTACCTAGCGGTGGGCACAGATACGCAGTATTTT.